The subject of this entry is one T cell receptor (beta chain). The sample originates from a study of blood T cell repertoires in COVID-19. Study context: From the United States, Italy and Spain came samples of acute and convalescent COVID-19. PBMCs, B-cell-depleted T cells, or T cells were the source of the cDNA or gDNA that made up the material.

Authors' data handling: Counts of nucleated cells, estimated from reference gene primer amplification, were obtained. Libraries were prepared by immunoSEQ multiplex PCR; TCRdb keeps only in-frame clonotypes and omits some of them. D and trimming were read from the DNA, whereas the V and J calls and clone size are those reported in that table. The table includes about 140,000 clones, 70% to 90% detected once. The clonotype was recovered from an elderly woman with acute or convalescent COVID-19. Sequencing was carried out using peripheral blood.

This CDR3 is CASSPTPNTEAFF. CDR3 DNA: TGCGCCAGCAGCCCCACACCGAACACTGAAGCTTTCTTT. This chain links TRBV5-1 with TRBJ1-1; D is ambiguous. V lost 4 bases and J lost 1, with 8 bases in between. Germline V lookup: CDR1 SGHRS, CDR2 YFSETQ. This CDR3 is built from 13 residues.